The T cell receptor (beta chain) under discussion was sequenced for a study of cytomegalovirus exposure and HLA in healthy donors. On this clone itself: What it binds is not known.

General study points: As a later analysis revealed, most CMV-associated TCR beta chains appeared HLA-restricted.

This CDR3 is 15 amino acids long. The V and J ends lost 3 bases and 5 bases respectively, with 16 bases between them. Germline CDR1 and CDR2: MNHNS and SASEGT. The PCR contained 60 Vbeta and 13 Jbeta primers. The method was immunoSEQ multiplex PCR; TCRdb's version includes in-frame clones alone and lacks a portion of them. The sample lists approximately 70,000 clones, roughly 80% occurring once. The specimen was PBMCs. This TCR was sampled from a woman in her 30s in good health and CMV-seronegative. The chain couples TRBV6-1 to TRBJ2-5; D perhaps matches TRBD2 (7 bases). The DNA of the CDR3 is TGTGCCAGCAGTGATCCTGGGGGGGGGCGGGAGACCCAGTACTTC. Translated: CASSDPGGGRETQYF.